The 27 T cell receptor beta chains presented below share a single source sample, sequenced in a study of T cells after yellow fever vaccination (dated by TCRdb to about 2019). The method behind the library was 5' RACE. Sequencing instrument: Illumina HiSeq 2500. TCRdb trimmed public reads at Q25 via fastp, called clones via MiXCR and kept in-frame beta chains. When rows share a CDR3 protein, they turn into one entry using the most common DNA and genes. Across this sample there are approximately 300,000 distinct CDR3 sequences, with 7.5% to 9% seen only once. The top ten clones comprise roughly 18% of the sample. Explained via the paper, the treatment or condition label denotes: live attenuated yellow fever vaccine strain. Sequencing was performed on PBMCs, taken on the day of the first yellow fever vaccination. All receptors derive from a man between 18 and 29 years old who received the YFV17D yellow fever vaccine.

V is TRBV6-5 and J is TRBJ1-1; TRBD1 might be the D (5 bases). Germline V CDR1 and CDR2: MNHEY, SVGAGI. V gave up 3 bases and J gave up 6 bases, with 11 bases separating them. The CDR3 runs to 13 residues. CDR3 residues: CASSYSGTAEAFF. CDR3 nucleotides: TGTGCCAGCAGTTATTCCGGGACCGCTGAAGCTTTCTTT.

This clonotype was detected a few times. The CDR3 loop reads CASSLRPRGNEQFF. In DNA, the CDR3 is TGTGCCAGCAGTCTCCGGCCTCGAGGGAATGAGCAGTTCTTC. The chain recombines TRBV12-3 or TRBV12-4 with TRBJ2-1; D is perhaps TRBD2 (5 bases). The CDR3 loop spans 14 amino acids. V was trimmed by 5 bases and J by 7 bases, leaving 15 bases between them.

In its sample, this clonotype was seen a few times. The CDR3 coding sequence is TGTGCCATCAGTGAGACCTTAGCGGGGGGGCCGACAGATACGCAGTATTTT. Protein product: CAISETLAGGPTDTQYF. V gene TRBV10-3 combines with J gene TRBJ2-3, with TRBD2 matching over 11 bases. V shed 2 bases, J shed 3 bases, and the junction held 7 bases outside the gene matches. CDR1 and CDR2 from the germline V gene are ENHRY and SYGVKD. CDR3 length equals 17 residues.

This chain joins TRBV6-1 and TRBJ1-2; D possibly corresponds to TRBD1 (6 bases). Trimming took off 8 bases at V and 6 bases at J, with 19 bases between the two ends. Per the germline V gene, CDR1 is MNHNS and CDR2 is SASEGT. The CDR3 runs 14 residues. CDR3 sequence reads: CASATGGAENGYTF. CDR3 coding DNA: TGTGCCAGCGCCACCGGGGGGGCGGAGAATGGCTACACCTTC.

The chain joins TRBV6-2 or TRBV6-3 to TRBJ1-1; D call uncertain. The CDR3 runs to 13 residues. Deletions cut 4 bases from V and 7 bases from J, with 13 bases between. Germline assignment: CDR1 MNHEY and CDR2 SVGEGT. The CDR3 DNA reads as TGTGCCAGCAGTTTTAATTTCGGGAATGAAGCTTTCTTT. The encoded protein is CASSFNFGNEAFF.

The chain carries TRBV6-5 and TRBJ2-7; 7 nucleotides align to TRBD2. V shed 0 bases and J 3 bases; nucleotides not matched to a gene: 5. Germline V gene lookup returns CDR1 MNHEY and CDR2 SVGAGI. This CDR3 region has 15 residues. CDR3: CASSYSNSGVYEQYF. The CDR3 DNA is TGTGCCAGCAGTTACTCGAACAGCGGGGTCTACGAGCAGTACTTC.

CDR3 loop: CASRRSRETQYF. The CDR3 DNA is TGTGCCAGCAGACGGAGTCGCGAGACCCAGTACTTC. The chain carries TRBV11-2 and TRBJ2-5; D unclear. Germline values: CDR1 SGHAT, CDR2 FQNNGV. This CDR3 has 12 residues. V dropped 6 bases and J dropped 5 bases, with 10 bases sitting between them.

This clonotype was seen only a few times. The V and J genes are TRBV5-1 and TRBJ1-2, with 10 bases identical to TRBD1. The CDR3 spans 16 residues. The V gene end was trimmed by 4 bases and the J gene end by 4 bases; junction bases not matched to a gene: 10. The V gene's germline CDR1 is SGHRS and CDR2 YFSETQ. The CDR3 reads CASSKRPGQGIYGYTF. In nucleotides, the CDR3 is TGCGCCAGCAGCAAGAGACCGGGACAGGGGATCTATGGCTACACCTTC.

The table lists this clonotype with a few counts. J is TRBJ2-5 and V is TRBV28; D is perhaps TRBD2 (5 bases). V was trimmed by 3 bases and J by 7 bases, leaving 15 bases between them. This CDR3 contains 14 residues. The V gene's germline CDR1 is MDHEN and CDR2 SYDVKM. For the CDR3, the DNA is TGTGCCAGCAGTTTGACTGATGGCCGGGGGACCCAGTACTTC. This sequence encodes CASSLTDGRGTQYF.

This clonotype was found a few times. The chain recombines TRBV5-1 with TRBJ1-1, with TRBD1 identical over 11 bases. This CDR3 is 13 amino acids long. Losses at the gene ends were 3 bases for V and 6 bases for J; bases not matched to a gene: 1. Germline loops: CDR1 SGHRS, CDR2 YFSETQ. The CDR3 sequence is CASSWGQGAEAFF. The CDR3 DNA sequence: TGCGCCAGCAGCTGGGGACAGGGGGCTGAAGCTTTCTTT.

The chain couples TRBV4-1 to TRBJ1-2; unclear D gene. V shed 2 bases and J shed 8 bases, with 21 bases lying between them. The CDR3 extends over 16 amino acids. Germline V gene lookup returns CDR1 MGHRA and CDR2 YSYEKL. The CDR3 spells CASSQPLKRPRGGYTF. The CDR3 DNA is TGCGCCAGCAGCCAACCCTTAAAGCGGCCAAGAGGGGGCTACACCTTC.

In its sample, this clonotype was seen many times. The V gene is TRBV5-1, the J gene TRBJ2-4; TRBD1 matches at 11 bases. J was trimmed by 3 bases and V by 4 bases; bases with no gene match: 6. There are 16 residues in the CDR3. The germline gives CDR1 SGHRS, CDR2 YFSETQ. The CDR3, as DNA: TGCGCCAGCAGCCTGGGACAGGGGGTAGTCAAAAACATTCAGTACTTC. This encodes CASSLGQGVVKNIQYF.

This chain joins TRBV30 and TRBJ2-5, with 7 nucleotides matching TRBD2. Germline V gene sequence: CDR1 GTSNPN, CDR2 SVGIG (reference sequence). The V segment lost 5 bases and the J segment 7 bases; nucleotides outside the gene matches: 10. The CDR3 contains 13 residues. CDR3 coding DNA: TGTGCCTGGGAGCGGGGAGCTACGCGGACCCAGTACTTC. Translation gives CAWERGATRTQYF.

The gene calls are TRBV20-1 and TRBJ2-3, with 12 bases identical to TRBD1. CDR1 DFQATT and CDR2 SNEGSKA come from the germline V gene (reference sequence). The CDR3 runs 18 residues. The junction had 16 bases not matched to a gene; V was cut back by 6 bases and J by 3 bases. The CDR3 sequence: CSALDPGQGARVTDTQYF. DNA for the CDR3: TGCAGTGCCCTGGATCCGGGACAGGGGGCGAGGGTGACAGATACGCAGTATTTT.

A note on this clonotype: The junction does not match germline at one end; this may be a read error. The chain links TRBV27 to TRBJ1-5; D is perhaps TRBD1 (5 bases). CDR3 length equals 14 residues. The V gene's germline CDR1 is MNHEY and CDR2 SMNVEV (reference sequence). The CDR3 nucleotides read TGTGCCATCAGTTTAAGGAGGGGCAATGAGCCCCAGCATTTT. This sequence encodes CAISLRRGNEPQHF.

J is TRBJ1-2 and V is TRBV5-1; TRBD1 is a possible D gene (5 bases). This CDR3 comprises 13 residues. V was trimmed by 2 bases and J by 6 bases, leaving 11 bases between them. The germline V gene encodes CDR1 SGHRS and CDR2 YFSETQ. For the CDR3, the DNA is TGCGCCAGCAGCTTCCGGGGGGATCATGGCTACACCTTC. Protein product: CASSFRGDHGYTF. Supplemented by reference TRBV5-1 and TRBJ1-2, the full variable domain reads KAGVTQTPRYLIKTRGQQVTLSCSPISGHRSVSWYQQTPGQGLQFLFEYFSETQRNKGNFPGRFSGRQFSNSRSEMNVSTLELGDSALYLCASSFRGDHGYTFGSGTRLTVV.

This clonotype was seen a handful of times. The V call is TRBV5-1, the J call TRBJ1-2; D is unresolved. Germline V gene data show CDR1 as SGHRS and CDR2 as YFSETQ. Trimming took 1 base from V and 4 from J, leaving 11 bases between them. The CDR3 extends over 14 amino acids. The CDR3 DNA follows: TGCGCCAGCAGCTTGAATGGGGTTCCCTATGGCTACACCTTC. It encodes CASSLNGVPYGYTF.

The V and J genes are TRBV12-3 or TRBV12-4 and TRBJ2-1; TRBD2 matches 8 bases. V dropped 7 bases and J dropped 1; count of bases not matched to a gene: 6. The CDR3 length is 15 residues. The CDR3 DNA reads as TGTGCCAGCACTTTGCGGGGGGTTTCCTACAATGAGCAGTTCTTC. Translation gives CASTLRGVSYNEQFF.

This clonotype was found many times. The chain employs TRBV4-1 and TRBJ2-3; D may correspond to TRBD1 or TRBD2 (6 bases each). In germline, CDR1 is MGHRA, CDR2 YSYEKL. The CDR3 has 15 residues. Trimming cost V 0 bases and J 5 bases, with 12 bases left between them. CDR3 sequence: CASSQDGGGGDTQYF. The CDR3 DNA reads as TGCGCCAGCAGCCAAGATGGAGGGGGAGGAGATACGCAGTATTTT.

This chain joins TRBV12-3 or TRBV12-4 and TRBJ2-5, with TRBD1 identical over 11 bases. With V trimmed by 6 bases and J by 5 bases, 8 bases remained unmatched. The CDR3 loop spans 15 amino acids. As DNA, the CDR3 is TGTGCCAGCAGCTGGACAGGGGGCGCGGGGGAGACCCAGTACTTC. It translates to CASSWTGGAGETQYF.

This clonotype came up a few times. The rearrangement joins TRBV7-2 to TRBJ2-5, with a tentative D call TRBD1 (5 bases). V dropped 6 bases and J dropped 1 base, with 9 bases sitting between them. Per the germline V gene, CDR1 is SGHTA and CDR2 is FQGNSA. The CDR3 loop spans 13 amino acids. CDR3 loop: CASSWTLQETQYF. DNA for the CDR3: TGTGCCAGCAGTTGGACACTCCAAGAGACCCAGTACTTC. The whole variable domain, filled in from reference TRBV7-2 and TRBJ2-5, reads GAGVSQSPSNKVTEKGKDVELRCDPISGHTALYWYRQSLGQGLEFLIYFQGNSAPDKSGLPSDRFSAERTGGSVSTLTIQRTQQEDSAVYLCASSWTLQETQYFGPGTRLLVL.

Ten or more counts support this clonotype. The chain is built from TRBV6-5 and TRBJ1-1, with TRBD1 identical over 7 bases. This CDR3 is 16 amino acids long. The V and J ends lost 2 bases and 3 bases, in that order; junction bases with no gene match: 9. Germline values: CDR1 MNHEY, CDR2 SVGAGI. In nucleotides, the CDR3 is TGTGCCAGCAGTTACACTAGACAGGGTCTGGACACTGAAGCTTTCTTT. As protein: CASSYTRQGLDTEAFF.

This clonotype occurred many times. The chain has TRBV7-2 and TRBJ2-3; D not resolved. Germline values: CDR1 SGHTA, CDR2 FQGNSA. V lost 1 base and J 2 bases, leaving 4 bases between the germline ends. The CDR3 is 13 amino acids. CDR3 residues: CASSLGHTDTQYF. Written as DNA, the CDR3 is TGTGCCAGCAGCTTAGGACACACAGATACGCAGTATTTT.

This clonotype turned up a few times. This chain links TRBV20-1 with TRBJ2-1; 9 bases map to TRBD2. After removal of 6 bases from V and 4 bases from J, the junction contained 7 bases not matched to a gene. CDR1 DFQATT and CDR2 SNEGSKA come from the germline V gene (reference sequence). CDR3 length equals 14 residues. The CDR3, as DNA: TGCAGTGCGGCCGGCCTAGCGGGGTACAATGAGCAGTTCTTC. This codes for CSAAGLAGYNEQFF.

The J gene is TRBJ2-3, the V gene TRBV7-2; TRBD2 aligns across 16 bases. Germline trimming cut 4 bases from V and 14 bases from J; bases unmatched to any gene: 6. Germline V lookup: CDR1 SGHTA, CDR2 FQGNSA. The CDR3 covers 14 residues. The CDR3 here is CASSWGLAGGPWYF. In DNA, the CDR3 is TGTGCCAGCAGCTGGGGACTAGCGGGGGGGCCTTGGTATTTT.

CDR3 loop: CASSKGRYYEQYV. The DNA for the CDR3 is TGCGCCAGCAGTAAGGGACGGTACTACGAGCAGTACGTC. V and J are TRBV23-1 and TRBJ2-7; D is tentatively TRBD1 or TRBD2 (5 bases each). TRBV23-1 is recorded as an ORF, its role being uncertain. Deletions cut 5 bases from V and 3 bases from J, with 11 bases between. The CDR3 is made up of 13 amino acids.

The chain uses TRBV7-9 and TRBJ1-2; 7 bases match TRBD1. Germline trimming cut 7 bases from V and 4 bases from J; bases unmatched to any gene: 9. Per germline, CDR1 SEHNR and CDR2 FQNEAQ (reference sequence). The CDR3 loop spans 14 amino acids. The CDR3: CASNVLTGTYGYTF. CDR3 in DNA: TGTGCCAGCAACGTTCTGACAGGGACCTATGGCTACACCTTC.